A selection of T cell receptor beta chains follows, all from one sample in a study of blood T cell repertoires in COVID-19. Sequencing was performed with immunoSEQ multiplex PCR; in TCRdb, only in-frame clones are kept and a portion is missing. The sample holds approximately 160,000 clones, 75% to 85% seen once. Sequencing was carried out using peripheral blood. These receptors were obtained from a woman between 45 and 65 years old in a cohort sampled during active or convalescent COVID-19. Both conserved end residues are part of each CDR3. D genes are given only for firm matches. Clone size is given for some rows only: seen once, a few or many times, or a class if the clone is expanded.

J	size	V	length	D	DNA	CDR3
TRBJ2-1	NA	TRBV6-5	15	TRBD2	TGTGCCAGCAACAAGCTAGCGGGGGATCGAAATGAGCAGTTCTTC	CASNKLAGDRNEQFF
TRBJ1-2	NA	TRBV14	14	TRBD1	TGTGCCAGCAGCGCCGGGACAGGGGTTCTTGGCTACACCTTC	CASSAGTGVLGYTF
TRBJ2-1	NA	TRBV3-1/TRBV3-2	13	TRBD2	TGTGCCAGCAGGGGGACTAGCGGCAGCCGGCAGTTCTTC	CASRGTSGSRQFF
TRBJ2-3	NA	TRBV13	14	NA	TGTGCCAGCAGGCAGGGCGGGGCGGGGGATACGCAGTATTTT	CASRQGGAGDTQYF
TRBJ1-5	NA	TRBV6-5	15	NA	TGTGCCAGCAGCTCGGGACGCGGGGAGAATCAGCCCCAGCATTTT	CASSSGRGENQPQHF
TRBJ2-1	NA	TRBV3-1/TRBV3-2	14	TRBD1	TGTGCCAGCAGCCTTGGGACAGGGGTCTATGAGCAGTTCTTC	CASSLGTGVYEQFF
TRBJ1-1	once	TRBV5-1	18	NA	TGCGCCAGCAGCCCGCCCCCGAGGGCGAGTGATATGAACACTGAAGCTTTCTTT	CASSPPPRASDMNTEAFF
TRBJ2-2	NA	TRBV13	16	NA	TGTGCCAGCAGCTTAGATCGTTCGAGGACAGACGGGGAGCTGTTTTTT	CASSLDRSRTDGELFF
TRBJ1-1	once	TRBV5-4	13	NA	TGTGCCAGCAGCTTGTGGGGGGGGACTGAAGCTTTCTTT	CASSLWGGTEAFF
TRBJ2-5	NA	TRBV6-2/TRBV6-3	16	NA	TGTGCCAGCGGTTCGATCAGGGGCTGGCACCAAGAGACCCAGTACTTC	CASGSIRGWHQETQYF
TRBJ2-7	NA	TRBV7-6	17	TRBD2	TGTGCCAGCAGCCCGTTTACCCCCCCCTTAACTAGCGGGGAGCAGTACTTC	CASSPFTPPLTSGEQYF
TRBJ1-1	NA	TRBV7-9	12	TRBD1	TGTGCCAGCAGCCGACAGGGGGCTGAAGCTTTCTTT	CASSRQGAEAFF
TRBJ2-5	NA	TRBV5-1	15	TRBD2	TGCGCCAGCAGCTCCGGACTAGCGGGGGACGAGACCCAGTACTTC	CASSSGLAGDETQYF
TRBJ2-5	NA	TRBV11-2	15	TRBD2	TGTGCCAGCAGCTTAGGACTAGCGGGAAAAGAGACCCAGTACTTC	CASSLGLAGKETQYF
TRBJ2-3	NA	TRBV27	20	TRBD1	TGTGCCAGCAGTTCTTTACACCGGGACAGGGGGCTGTTCGGCACAGATACGCAGTATTTT	CASSSLHRDRGLFGTDTQYF
TRBJ2-3	NA	TRBV5-1	15	NA	TGCGCCAGCAGCAAGGGGTCTAGCGGCACAGATACGCAGTATTTT	CASSKGSSGTDTQYF
TRBJ1-1	NA	TRBV21-1	13	NA	TGTGCCAGCAGCAAAGTCCAACACAGCACGGCTTTCTTT	CASSKVQHSTAFF
TRBJ1-4	many	TRBV30	12	NA	TGTGCCTGGAGTGTACTGAGGGAAAAACTGTTTTTT	CAWSVLREKLFF
TRBJ2-6	NA	TRBV5-1	18	NA	TGCGCCAGCAGCCCCCTGCAGTCCTCAAAAACAGGGGCCAACGTCCTGACTTTC	CASSPLQSSKTGANVLTF
TRBJ2-1	NA	TRBV7-2	14	TRBD1	TGTGCCAGCAGGGGACAGGTCCCCTACAATGAGCAGTTCTTC	CASRGQVPYNEQFF
TRBJ1-1	NA	TRBV19	14	NA	TGTGCCAGTAGTCCCCGGGGGGCGAACACTGAAGCTTTCTTT	CASSPRGANTEAFF
TRBJ2-5	NA	TRBV5-1	14	TRBD1	TGCGCCAGCAGCTGGGACAGTCGGCTAGAGACCCAGTACTTC	CASSWDSRLETQYF
TRBJ2-3	NA	TRBV5-6	16	NA	TGTGCCAGCAGCTTGTGGCGTCTAGCGCACACAGATACGCAGTATTTT	CASSLWRLAHTDTQYF
TRBJ1-5	NA	TRBV6-6	14	TRBD1	TGTGCCAGCAGTAAAGGACAGGGGAATCAGCCCCAGCATTTT	CASSKGQGNQPQHF
TRBJ1-4	NA	TRBV6-5	15	NA	TGTGCCAGCGGCAGGAGAGGGTCGACTAATGAAAAACTGTTTTTT	CASGRRGSTNEKLFF
TRBJ2-5	NA	TRBV7-2	18	TRBD2	TGTGCCAGCAGCTTAGGGGCTAGCGGGGGGCTAGTGGGAGAGACCCAGTACTTC	CASSLGASGGLVGETQYF
TRBJ2-7	NA	TRBV7-2	11	TRBD1	TGTGCCAGCAGCCCGGGACAGTACCCCTACTTC	CASSPGQYPYF
TRBJ2-2	NA	TRBV11-2	16	TRBD1	TGTGCCAGCAGCGCCCGACAGGGGGCAAACACCGGGGAGCTGTTTTTT	CASSARQGANTGELFF
TRBJ2-3	NA	TRBV5-1	12	NA	TGCGCCAGCAGCGTTTACACAGATACGCAGTATTTT	CASSVYTDTQYF
TRBJ1-6	NA	TRBV7-2	16	NA	TGTGCCAGCAGCTTAGCGCCGGGAGGGGGGTCGTCACCCCTCCACTTT	CASSLAPGGGSSPLHF
TRBJ1-4	NA	TRBV6-2/TRBV6-3	15	NA	TGTGCCAGCAGCCGAGACAGGTTTAGCCCTGAAAAACTGTTTTTT	CASSRDRFSPEKLFF
TRBJ2-3	NA	TRBV7-3	15	NA	TGTGCCAGCAGGTCCCCGGAGAGCGGCCCAGATACGCAGTATTTT	CASRSPESGPDTQYF
TRBJ2-7	NA	TRBV5-1	15	TRBD1	TGCGCCAGCAGCCAAGGGGGACAGGGTGGTTACGAGCAGTACTTC	CASSQGGQGGYEQYF
TRBJ2-1	NA	TRBV6-6	16	TRBD1	TGTGCCAGCAGCAGGGGACAGATTAGGGGGTTGAATGAGCAGTTCTTC	CASSRGQIRGLNEQFF
TRBJ1-1	NA	TRBV4-1	14	NA	TGCGCCAGCAGCCAAATTGGGCTTGGCACTGAAGCTTTCTTT	CASSQIGLGTEAFF
TRBJ1-2	NA	TRBV19	13	NA	TGTGCCAGTAGTATAGAAGGCGGCGTGGGCTACACCTTC	CASSIEGGVGYTF
TRBJ2-7	NA	TRBV7-3	16	TRBD2	TGTGCCAGCAGCCCCCACGCCGGACTAGAGATCGGGTCGCAGTACTTC	CASSPHAGLEIGSQYF
TRBJ2-7	NA	TRBV5-5	14	NA	TGTGCCAGCAGCTTTCGCGGAAGCTCCTACGAGCAGTACTTC	CASSFRGSSYEQYF
TRBJ2-3	NA	TRBV27	16	TRBD2	TGTGCCAGCAGAATGGGACTAGCGGGGGGCGAGGATACGCAGTATTTT	CASRMGLAGGEDTQYF
TRBJ1-5	NA	TRBV6-5	15	NA	TGTGCCAGCAGTTACTCTCAGGGTCGCAATCAGCCCCAGCATTTT	CASSYSQGRNQPQHF
TRBJ1-2	NA	TRBV10-3	13	TRBD1	TGTGCCATCACCAGGGACAGGGTTTCTGGCTACACCTTC	CAITRDRVSGYTF
TRBJ2-3	NA	TRBV2	14	TRBD1	TGTGCCAGCAAACAGGGGTGGAGCACAGATACGCAGTATTTT	CASKQGWSTDTQYF
TRBJ1-1	NA	TRBV29-1	12	NA	TGCAGCGTTGACATAATCCCCACCGGGGCTTTCTTT	CSVDIIPTGAFF
TRBJ1-1	NA	TRBV5-4	15	TRBD1	TGTGCCAGCAGGCGAGAGACAGGGGTGAACACTGAAGCTTTCTTT	CASRRETGVNTEAFF
TRBJ1-3	NA	TRBV20-1	15	NA	TGCAGTGCTAGTAGGACAGCCCCCCTTGGAAACACCATATATTTT	CSASRTAPLGNTIYF
TRBJ2-3	NA	TRBV6-5	12	NA	TGTGCCAGCAGTTCTTACGGGTATACGCAGTATTTT	CASSSYGYTQYF
TRBJ1-2	NA	TRBV3-1/TRBV3-2	16	NA	TGTGCCAGCAGCCAAGAAGGGGCAGGGATGAACTATGGCTACACCTTC	CASSQEGAGMNYGYTF
TRBJ2-7	NA	TRBV11-3	13	NA	TGTGCCAGCAGCCCCGAGGGCACCTACGAGCAGTACTTC	CASSPEGTYEQYF
TRBJ1-6	NA	TRBV27	18	TRBD1	TGTGCCAGCAGTCAACAGACAGGGGGCTGGTCCTATAATTCACCCCTCCACTTT	CASSQQTGGWSYNSPLHF
TRBJ2-7	NA	TRBV6-5	13	NA	TGTGCCAGCAGCCCGACAGGTTCCTACGAGCAGTACTTC	CASSPTGSYEQYF
TRBJ1-3	NA	TRBV6-5	14	NA	TGTGCCAGCAGGGCCCCGGGATCTGGAAACACCATATATTTT	CASRAPGSGNTIYF
TRBJ1-6	NA	TRBV11-2	13	NA	TGTGCCAGCAGCTTAGTGGGCGCTTCACCCCTCCACTTT	CASSLVGASPLHF
TRBJ1-5	NA	TRBV19	15	TRBD1	TGTGCCAGTAGTGCCACGGGACAGAACAATCAGCCCCAGCATTTT	CASSATGQNNQPQHF
TRBJ1-6	once	TRBV4-3	16	NA	TGCGCCAGCAGCCAAGATAGCCAGGGAATACATTCACCCCTCCACTTT	CASSQDSQGIHSPLHF
TRBJ1-5	NA	TRBV12-3/TRBV12-4	13	NA	TGTGCCAGCAGTTTACGGGGGAATCAGCCCCAGCATTTT	CASSLRGNQPQHF
TRBJ2-3	NA	TRBV29-1	12	NA	TGCAGCGTTGGGCGGGACGGAGATACGCAGTATTTT	CSVGRDGDTQYF
TRBJ2-7	NA	TRBV30	14	NA	TGTGCCCACCTGGCCTTCACCGGGGCCTACGAGCAGTACTTC	CAHLAFTGAYEQYF
TRBJ2-1	NA	TRBV6-6	14	TRBD1	TGTGCCAGCAGACACAGGGACAGGGTTGAGGAGCAGTTCTTC	CASRHRDRVEEQFF
TRBJ1-5	NA	TRBV6-5	14	NA	TGTGCCAGCAGTTACTCGAGTGAGAGGCAGCCCCAGCATTTT	CASSYSSERQPQHF